These T cell receptor beta chains were read from a single sample in a study of OX40 agonist ivuxolimab in advanced cancers. Using immunoSEQ multiplex PCR, the repertoire was profiled, and TCRdb retains in-frame clones only, with some absent. Found here are about 98,000 clones, roughly 89% of them singletons; the top ten hold 0.4% to 0.65%. The sequencing here drew on CD4+ or CD8+ T cells sorted from blood, taken in a trial of the OX40 agonist ivuxolimab. Receptor source: an adult with an advanced solid tumor such as melanoma, head and neck, liver or kidney cancer. Both conserved end residues are part of each CDR3. Each record gives: clone size, V gene, J gene, CDR3 protein. Clone size appears in some rows only: once, few, many, or a class for an expanded clone.

abundance: NA
v_gene: TRBV6-1
j_gene: TRBJ2-7
CDR3aa: CASSLASYEQYF

abundance: NA
v_gene: TRBV9
j_gene: TRBJ1-1
CDR3aa: CASTRQGNTEAFF

abundance: NA
v_gene: TRBV6-1
j_gene: TRBJ1-1
CDR3aa: CASSGADMMNTEAFF

abundance: NA
v_gene: TRBV14
j_gene: TRBJ2-5
CDR3aa: CASSQNPIRTGRIETQYF

abundance: NA
v_gene: TRBV6-1
j_gene: TRBJ2-4
CDR3aa: CASSEAQTATFKNIQYF

abundance: NA
v_gene: TRBV4-1
j_gene: TRBJ2-3
CDR3aa: CASSQGRVGSTDTQYF

abundance: NA
v_gene: TRBV6-1
j_gene: TRBJ2-2
CDR3aa: CASSVQGGDGELFF

abundance: NA
v_gene: TRBV5-1
j_gene: TRBJ1-2
CDR3aa: CASSLAPPRGLAGYTF

abundance: NA
v_gene: TRBV7-3
j_gene: TRBJ2-3
CDR3aa: CASSLTGTGTSGVTDTQYF

abundance: NA
v_gene: TRBV18
j_gene: TRBJ1-2
CDR3aa: CASSPPANYGYTF

abundance: NA
v_gene: TRBV28
j_gene: TRBJ2-3
CDR3aa: CATSDSAGTDTQYF

abundance: NA
v_gene: TRBV5-1
j_gene: TRBJ2-1
CDR3aa: CASSWDGYNEQFF

abundance: NA
v_gene: TRBV25-1
j_gene: TRBJ1-3
CDR3aa: CASSPTVTGNTIYF

abundance: NA
v_gene: TRBV10-2
j_gene: TRBJ2-1
CDR3aa: CATTPGHPVYGEQFF

abundance: once
v_gene: TRBV9
j_gene: TRBJ2-1
CDR3aa: CASSAGTGSSEQFF